These 29 T cell receptor beta chains were all obtained from the same sample, sequenced in a study of cytomegalovirus exposure and HLA in healthy donors. Researchers ran the PCR with 60 Vbeta and 13 Jbeta primers. Clones were sequenced by immunoSEQ multiplex PCR, and TCRdb holds only the in-frame ones, with some missing. The table records around 200,000 clones, roughly 82% of them present only once. Sequences were obtained from PBMCs. The receptors here all came from a woman aged 50 to 60 in good health and CMV-seropositive.

This clone was counted once. The chain recombines TRBV7-9 with TRBJ2-2, with D unclear. The V gene's germline CDR1 is SEHNR and CDR2 FQNEAQ (reference sequence). Trimming pared 7 bases from V and 2 bases from J, leaving 5 bases between. The CDR3 consists of 12 residues. This CDR3 is CASTTNTGELFF. The CDR3 DNA sequence: TGTGCCAGCACCACAAACACCGGGGAGCTGTTTTTT.

The J gene is TRBJ2-7, the V gene TRBV6-1; no firm D call. The CDR3 has 10 amino acids. Germline CDR1 reads MNHNS; CDR2 reads SASEGT. V was trimmed by 5 bases and J by 6 bases, leaving 5 bases between them. The CDR3 DNA reads as TGTGCCAGCAGTTTCTTCGAGCAGTACTTC. This sequence encodes CASSFFEQYF.

The table lists this clone with a count of one. The chain employs TRBV7-9 and TRBJ2-2, with TRBD2 identical over 10 bases. Germline CDR1 reads SEHNR; CDR2 reads FQNEAQ (reference sequence). The junction had 9 bases not matched to a gene; V was cut back by 5 bases and J by 6 bases. The CDR3 loop spans 16 amino acids. The CDR3 here is CASSQRSSGGPGELFF. The CDR3 coding sequence is TGTGCCAGCAGCCAGAGGTCTAGCGGGGGTCCCGGGGAGCTGTTTTTT.

The chain uses TRBV5-1 and TRBJ1-2, with 7 positions matching TRBD1. Germline assignment: CDR1 SGHRS and CDR2 YFSETQ. The CDR3 has 14 residues. With V trimmed by 4 bases and J by 1 base, 4 bases remained unmatched. The CDR3 reads CASSEGAGNYGYTF. In DNA, the CDR3 is TGCGCCAGCAGCGAGGGGGCTGGTAACTATGGCTACACCTTC.

The chain joins TRBV7-6 to TRBJ2-1; D unresolved. Germline lookup yields CDR1 SGHVS and CDR2 FNYEAQ. V was clipped by 4 bases and J by 1 base, with 8 bases between them. The CDR3 loop spans 14 amino acids. The CDR3 DNA sequence: TGTGCCAGCAGCTCTTCTTTTTCCTACAATGAGCAGTTCTTC. It translates to CASSSSFSYNEQFF. The full variable domain, in which reference TRBV7-6 and TRBJ2-1 provide the parts outside the CDR3, is GAGVSQSPRYKVTKRGQDVALRCDPISGHVSLYWYRQALGQGPEFLTYFNYEAQQDKSGLPNDRFSAERPEGSISTLTIQRTEQRDSAMYRCASSSSFSYNEQFFGPGTRLTVL.

This chain connects TRBV2 to TRBJ2-3, with 11 bases that match TRBD2. The V segment lost 7 bases and the J segment 3 bases; nucleotides outside the gene matches: 12. This CDR3 is built from 17 residues. Germline assignment: CDR1 SNHLY and CDR2 FYNNEI. CDR3 protein: CASIGSGGAERTDTQYF. CDR3 nucleotides: TGTGCCAGCATTGGTAGCGGGGGGGCTGAACGGACAGATACGCAGTATTTT.

The chain uses TRBV5-8 and TRBJ1-5; maybe TRBD1 (5 bases). The CDR3 loop spans 18 amino acids. Deletions cut 3 bases from V and 5 bases from J, with 24 bases between. Germline-derived CDR1 and CDR2 are SGHTS and YDEGEE. The CDR3 reads CASSSDPWDSGHDQPQHF. The DNA of the CDR3 is TGTGCCAGCAGCTCAGACCCTTGGGACTCAGGTCATGATCAGCCCCAGCATTTT.

This chain uses TRBV7-9 with TRBJ2-3; D is possibly TRBD2 (6 bases). The CDR3 consists of 17 residues. The germline V gene encodes CDR1 SEHNR and CDR2 FQNEAQ (reference sequence). Trimming pared 5 bases from V and 6 bases from J, leaving 24 bases between. The CDR3 DNA reads TGTGCCAGCAGCCTCCCCCCGGGTGGCGGGGTGGTTGATACGCAGTATTTT. It translates to CASSLPPGGGVVDTQYF.

The gene calls are TRBV11-2 and TRBJ2-1; tentatively, D is TRBD1 (5 bases). V lost 5 bases and J 5 bases, leaving 22 bases between the germline ends. CDR1 and CDR2 (germline): SGHAT, FQNNGV. The CDR3 has 17 residues. CDR3 region: CASSPGRVVLLDNEQFF. The CDR3, as DNA: TGTGCCAGCAGCCCCGGCAGGGTAGTTTTGTTGGACAATGAGCAGTTCTTC.

The rearrangement joins TRBV5-4 to TRBJ2-5; 13 bases agree with TRBD2. Germline assignment: CDR1 SGHNT and CDR2 YYREEE (reference sequence). This CDR3 is built from 18 residues. V shed 4 bases and J 2 bases; nucleotides not matched to a gene: 11. The CDR3 coding sequence is TGTGCCAGCAGCCGTCGGACTAGCGGGGGCCGTTTACAAGAGACCCAGTACTTC. Translation gives CASSRRTSGGRLQETQYF.

The chain couples TRBV6-6 to TRBJ2-1; 7 bases fit TRBD1. From germline, CDR1 is MNHNY and CDR2 SVGAGI (reference sequence). The CDR3 length is 12 residues. With V trimmed by 5 bases and J by 7 bases, 2 bases remained unmatched. The CDR3 region is CASSRRGNEQFF. As DNA, the CDR3 is TGTGCCAGCAGTCGCAGGGGGAATGAGCAGTTCTTC.

V and J are TRBV15 and TRBJ2-2; a weak D match, TRBD2 (5 bases). CDR1 is LNHNV, CDR2 YYDKDF, per germline (reference sequence). The CDR3 is 17 residues long. Deletions cut 0 bases from V and 7 bases from J, with 18 bases between. In DNA, the CDR3 is TGTGCCACCAGCAGAGATCTTGCGCGGACCGGGGTCGGGGAGCTGTTTTTT. Protein: CATSRDLARTGVGELFF.

This chain connects TRBV2 to TRBJ2-7; TRBD1 is a possible D gene (6 bases). The V gene's germline CDR1 is SNHLY and CDR2 FYNNEI. Trimming cost V 5 bases and J 0 bases, with 11 bases left between them. The CDR3 sequence is 14 residues long. The CDR3 coding sequence is TGTGCCAGCAGTAAAGACAGGTACTCCTACGAGCAGTACTTC. This translates into CASSKDRYSYEQYF.

This clone was counted between two and nine times. This chain links TRBV19 with TRBJ1-5; TRBD1 agrees at 9 bases. Trimming removed 4 bases from V and 3 bases from J; junction bases left unmatched: 7. The CDR3 spans 16 residues. Germline V lookup: CDR1 LNHDA, CDR2 SQIVND (reference sequence). CDR3 sequence reads: CASSSPDRGINQPQHF. The CDR3 DNA follows: TGTGCCAGTAGTAGCCCCGACAGGGGGATCAATCAGCCCCAGCATTTT.

This chain connects TRBV19 to TRBJ1-2; TRBD1 matches 7 bases. V lost 1 base to trimming and J lost 4 bases; unmatched junction nucleotides: 15. This CDR3 is 18 amino acids long. Germline V gene sequence: CDR1 LNHDA, CDR2 SQIVND (reference sequence). The CDR3 sequence is CASSIAHFLPGQLYGYTF. Written as DNA, the CDR3 is TGTGCCAGTAGTATAGCTCACTTTTTACCGGGACAGCTCTATGGCTACACCTTC.

The chain employs TRBV2 and TRBJ1-1; 9 bases fit TRBD1. Per the germline V gene, CDR1 is SNHLY and CDR2 is FYNNEI. Unmatched junction bases numbered 10, after V lost 9 bases and J lost 5 bases. The CDR3 has 14 residues. The CDR3 loop reads CARNRGRAETEAFF. CDR3 nucleotides: TGTGCCAGGAACAGGGGGCGCGCCGAAACTGAAGCTTTCTTT.

A few counts support this clone. The rearrangement uses TRBV4-3 and TRBJ1-5; TRBD1 matches 11 bases. This CDR3 is 15 amino acids long. Per the germline V gene, CDR1 is LGHNA and CDR2 is YSLEER. V lost 0 bases to trimming and J lost 7 bases; unmatched junction nucleotides: 2. Here the CDR3 reads CASSQDGQGAQPQHF. CDR3 nucleotides: TGCGCCAGCAGCCAAGACGGACAGGGGGCCCAGCCCCAGCATTTT.

This chain uses TRBV4-3 with TRBJ1-1; D unclear. Germline V gene sequence: CDR1 LGHNA, CDR2 YSLEER. Trimming pared 0 bases from V and 8 bases from J, leaving 13 bases between. The CDR3 spans 14 residues. The CDR3 coding sequence is TGCGCCAGCAGCCAAGAAGAGGGTTTTGGCGAAGCTTTCTTT. Encoded protein: CASSQEEGFGEAFF.

The chain couples TRBV6-6 to TRBJ1-3; D may be TRBD1 (6 bases). Trimming removed 6 bases from V and 2 bases from J, with 14 bases in between. The V gene's germline CDR1 is MNHNY and CDR2 SVGAGI (reference sequence). CDR3 length: 15 amino acids. The CDR3 region has the DNA TGTGCCAGCAGACCAGGGGCTAGAGCTGGAAACACCATATATTTT. Translating it yields CASRPGARAGNTIYF.

To note about this clone: This sample also contains other DNA sequences that code for the same CDR3. The chain has TRBV5-1 and TRBJ2-5, with 12 bases aligning to TRBD2. In germline, CDR1 is SGHRS, CDR2 YFSETQ. The CDR3 runs to 16 residues. Trimming removed 0 bases from V and 5 bases from J; junction bases left unmatched: 5. The CDR3 loop is CASSLALAGGQETQYF. The CDR3 nucleotides are TGCGCCAGCAGCTTGGCCCTAGCGGGGGGGCAGGAGACCCAGTACTTC.

The chain carries TRBV6-5 and TRBJ2-5; D may be TRBD2 (6 bases). Germline V gives CDR1 MNHEY, CDR2 SVGAGI. V gave up 5 bases and J gave up 4 bases, with 14 bases separating them. This CDR3 is built from 14 residues. In DNA, the CDR3 is TGTGCCAGCAGTGAGACCCGGGGAGGAGAGACCCAGTACTTC. Amino acid sequence: CASSETRGGETQYF.

The chain uses TRBV27 and TRBJ2-1; tentative D call: TRBD2 (5 bases). Germline V lookup: CDR1 MNHEY, CDR2 SMNVEV (reference sequence). V was cut by 3 bases and J by 9 bases, with 15 bases left in between. There are 14 residues in the CDR3. For the CDR3, the DNA is TGTGCCAGCAGTTTCCGGGCCCTCCGGGGTGAGCAGTTCTTC. It codes for CASSFRALRGEQFF.

V is TRBV2 and J is TRBJ1-3; D not resolved. V was shortened by 4 bases and J by 0 bases, with 7 bases between the two germline ends. The CDR3 is made up of 14 amino acids. Germline CDR1 and CDR2: SNHLY and FYNNEI. The CDR3 DNA reads TGTGCCAGCAGTGGCGGATACTCTGGAAACACCATATATTTT. Residues: CASSGGYSGNTIYF.

V is TRBV29-1 and J is TRBJ2-1; TRBD1 matches 7 bases. With 7 bases clipped from V and 7 bases from J, the junction kept 7 bases outside the gene matches. The CDR3 extends over 12 amino acids. The germline V gene has CDR1 SQVTM and CDR2 ANQGSEA. This chain's CDR3 is CSARQGKNEQFF. The CDR3 coding sequence is TGCAGCGCTAGACAGGGTAAGAATGAGCAGTTCTTC.

This chain connects TRBV20-1 to TRBJ1-2, with D maybe TRBD1 (5 bases). Germline loops: CDR1 DFQATT, CDR2 SNEGSKA (reference sequence). Trimming shortened V by 7 bases and J by 10 bases, and 16 bases separated the two germline ends. The CDR3 has 11 amino acids. The CDR3, as DNA: TGCAGTGGCAGGGTACAGCGAGACTACACCTTC. Protein: CSGRVQRDYTF.

The genes are TRBV7-3 and TRBJ2-1; possibly TRBD2 for D (6 bases). V gave up 8 bases and J gave up 7 bases, with 24 bases separating them. From germline, CDR1 is SGHTA and CDR2 FQGTGA. This CDR3 comprises 16 residues. The CDR3 protein is CASATSGLQGLNEQFF. The CDR3 nucleotides read TGTGCCAGCGCTACTTCGGGACTCCAGGGCCTAAATGAGCAGTTCTTC.

This chain joins TRBV19 and TRBJ1-5, with D tentatively TRBD1 (6 bases). Trimming removed 2 bases at V and 4 bases at J, with 12 bases between. CDR3 length equals 15 residues. Germline CDR1 LNHDA, CDR2 SQIVND (reference sequence). The DNA of the CDR3 is TGTGCCAGTAGTATACGGCAGGGGAATAATCAGCCCCAGCATTTT. This encodes CASSIRQGNNQPQHF.

The CDR3 loop is CASSPPGGVSYEQYF. The CDR3 DNA is TGTGCCAGCAGCCCCCCGGGAGGGGTATCCTACGAGCAGTACTTC. The V and J genes are TRBV16 and TRBJ2-7; TRBD2 aligns across 8 bases. Germline loops: CDR1 KGHSY, CDR2 FQNENV. V shed 4 bases and J 1 base; nucleotides not matched to a gene: 6. The CDR3 totals 15 residues.

V gene TRBV5-4 combines with J gene TRBJ2-7; D is perhaps TRBD1 (5 bases). The V gene lost 0 bases and the J gene lost 0 bases, with 10 bases spanning the gap. This CDR3 spans 15 amino acids. Germline lookup yields CDR1 SGHNT and CDR2 YYREEE (reference sequence). This CDR3 is CASSLGQSSSYEQYF. In nucleotides, the CDR3 is TGTGCCAGCAGCTTGGGACAGTCTAGCTCCTACGAGCAGTACTTC.